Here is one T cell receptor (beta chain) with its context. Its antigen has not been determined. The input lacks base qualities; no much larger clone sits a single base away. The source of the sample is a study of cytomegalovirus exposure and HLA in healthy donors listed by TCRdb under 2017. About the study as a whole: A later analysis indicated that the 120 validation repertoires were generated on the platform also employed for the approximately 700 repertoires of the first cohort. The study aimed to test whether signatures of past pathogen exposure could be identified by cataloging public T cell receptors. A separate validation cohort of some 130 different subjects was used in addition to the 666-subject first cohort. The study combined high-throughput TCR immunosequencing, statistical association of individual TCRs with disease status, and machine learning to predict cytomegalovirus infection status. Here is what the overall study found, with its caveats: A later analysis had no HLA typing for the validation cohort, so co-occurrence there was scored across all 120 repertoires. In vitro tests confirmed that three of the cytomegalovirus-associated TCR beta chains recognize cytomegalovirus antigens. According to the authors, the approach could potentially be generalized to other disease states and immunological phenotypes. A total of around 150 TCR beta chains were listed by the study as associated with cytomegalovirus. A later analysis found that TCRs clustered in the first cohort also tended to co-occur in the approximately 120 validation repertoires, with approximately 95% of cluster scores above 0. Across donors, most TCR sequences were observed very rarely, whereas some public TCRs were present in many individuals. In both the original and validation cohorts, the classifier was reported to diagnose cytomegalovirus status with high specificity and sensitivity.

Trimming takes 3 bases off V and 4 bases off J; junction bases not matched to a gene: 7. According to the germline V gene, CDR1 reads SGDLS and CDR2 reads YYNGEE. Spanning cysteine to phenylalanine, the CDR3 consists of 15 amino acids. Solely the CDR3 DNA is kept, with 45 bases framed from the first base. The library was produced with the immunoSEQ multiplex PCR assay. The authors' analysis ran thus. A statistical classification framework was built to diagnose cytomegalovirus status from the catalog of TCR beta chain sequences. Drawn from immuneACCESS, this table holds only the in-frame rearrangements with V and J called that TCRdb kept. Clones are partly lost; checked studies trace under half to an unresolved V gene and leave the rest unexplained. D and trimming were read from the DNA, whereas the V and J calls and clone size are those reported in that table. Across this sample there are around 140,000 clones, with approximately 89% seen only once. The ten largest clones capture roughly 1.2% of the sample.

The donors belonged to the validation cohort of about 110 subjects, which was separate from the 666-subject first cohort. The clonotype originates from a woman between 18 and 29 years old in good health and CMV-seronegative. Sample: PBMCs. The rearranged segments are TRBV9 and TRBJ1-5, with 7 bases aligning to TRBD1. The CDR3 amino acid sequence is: CASSAEGQPNQPQHF. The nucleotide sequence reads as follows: TGTGCCAGCAGCGCCGAGGGACAGCCTAATCAGCCCCAGCATTTT.